The source of this TCR beta chain is a study of Ad26.COV2.S vaccination and SARS-CoV-2 variants. Overall study findings and caveats: The breadth of spike-specific CD8+ and CD4+ T cell responses after vaccination was reportedly substantial. Compared with placebo recipients, vaccine recipients had higher spike-specific TCR breadth.

Germline CDR1 SGHRS, CDR2 YFSETQ. The CDR3 runs 14 residues. Trimming removed 2 bases at V and 6 bases at J, with 12 bases between. To note about this clone: Its specificity is unknown.

Method: immunoSEQ multiplex PCR; TCRdb's copy keeps in-frame clones and lacks some. Among some 190,000 clones, 70% to 90% were seen once, and the ten largest hold around 6.3%. The sequencing here drew on peripheral blood, taken after recovery from COVID-19. This rearrangement joins TRBV5-1 to TRBJ2-1; D gene uncertain. The clonotype originates from a human donor who had recovered from COVID-19. The CDR3 nucleotides are TGCGCCAGCAGCTTACCAGTTACCACCAATGAGCAGTTCTTC. Amino acids: CASSLPVTTNEQFF. Full variable domain (missing parts from reference TRBV5-1 and TRBJ2-1): KAGVTQTPRYLIKTRGQQVTLSCSPISGHRSVSWYQQTPGQGLQFLFEYFSETQRNKGNFPGRFSGRQFSNSRSEMNVSTLELGDSALYLCASSLPVTTNEQFFGPGTRLTVL.